The 28 T cell receptor beta chains below were found in one sample sequenced in a study of T cells in localized non-small cell lung cancer. TCRdb's copy holds only in-frame clones and misses some; the assay was immunoSEQ multiplex PCR. The sample lists 45,000 to 60,000 clones, approximately 80% occurring once. The sequences come from peripheral blood, collected before any cancer treatment. The receptors originated from a female donor of 60 years or more with stage II squamous cell lung carcinoma.

As regards this clone: One end of the junction does not line up with germline, which may come from a read error. The rearrangement uses TRBV7-7 and TRBJ2-5, with 9 positions matching TRBD1. The CDR3 length is 14 residues. Germline CDR1 and CDR2: SSHAT and FNYEAQ (reference sequence). CDR3 amino acids: CASSSTGGGETQYF. The CDR3 DNA reads as TGTGCTAGCAGCTCGACAGGGGGAGGAGAGACCCAGTACTTC.

J is TRBJ2-2 and V is TRBV11-2, with TRBD2 matching over 7 bases. With V trimmed by 1 base and J by 7 bases, 6 bases remained unmatched. The CDR3 has 15 amino acids. Germline V gives CDR1 SGHAT, CDR2 FQNNGV. The CDR3 nucleotides read TGTGCCAGCAGCTTAGTTGGGAGGGGCGGCGGGGAGCTGTTTTTT. Translating gives CASSLVGRGGGELFF.

The chain is built from TRBV29-1 and TRBJ1-4, with D maybe TRBD1 (5 bases). The V and J ends lost 6 bases and 7 bases respectively, with 15 bases between them. Germline V gene lookup returns CDR1 SQVTM and CDR2 ANQGSEA. The CDR3 loop spans 13 amino acids. CDR3 protein: CSVRRGRGEKLFF. The DNA for the CDR3 is TGCAGCGTCCGACGGGGGAGAGGTGAAAAACTGTTTTTT.

The genes are TRBV7-7 and TRBJ1-5; no clear D gene. CDR1 is SSHAT, CDR2 FNYEAQ, per germline (reference sequence). This CDR3 is built from 14 residues. Trimming removed 1 base at V and 5 bases at J, with 9 bases between. The CDR3 sequence is CASSLGTVHQPQHF. The CDR3 region has the DNA TGTGCCAGCAGCTTAGGGACCGTACATCAGCCCCAGCATTTT.

This chain joins TRBV7-3 and TRBJ2-6; no firm D call. Germline V gene lookup returns CDR1 SGHTA and CDR2 FQGTGA. The length of the CDR3 is 17 residues. The V end lost 1 base, the J end lost 2 bases, and 12 bases lay between the germline ends. The CDR3 loop is CASSLRAGPTGANVLTF. CDR3 nucleotides: TGTGCCAGCAGCTTAAGGGCAGGCCCTACTGGGGCCAACGTCCTGACTTTC. Full variable domain (missing parts from reference TRBV7-3 and TRBJ2-6): GAGVSQTPSNKVTEKGKYVELRCDPISGHTALYWYRQSLGQGPEFLIYFQGTGAADDSGLPNDRFFAVRPEGSVSTLKIQRTERGDSAVYLCASSLRAGPTGANVLTFGAGSRLTVL.

The rearrangement joins TRBV4-1 to TRBJ1-3; D might be TRBD1 (5 bases). The germline V and J ends were trimmed by 0 bases and 8 bases, with 5 bases remaining between them. The V gene's germline CDR1 is MGHRA and CDR2 YSYEKL. The CDR3 has 12 residues. As DNA, the CDR3 is TGCGCCAGCAGCCAAGAAGGGGACACCATATATTTT. Protein sequence: CASSQEGDTIYF.

The chain has TRBV30 and TRBJ1-2; 10 bases agree with TRBD1. The germline CDR1 and CDR2 sequences are GTSNPN and SVGIG (reference sequence). This CDR3 has 13 amino acids. Germline trimming cut 3 bases from V and 6 bases from J; bases unmatched to any gene: 4. CDR3 nucleotides: TGTGCCTGGAGCACCGGGACAGGGGATGGCTACACCTTC. Residues: CAWSTGTGDGYTF.

The chain uses TRBV5-1 and TRBJ1-2, with D possibly TRBD1 on 5 matching bases. The CDR3 runs 14 residues. Trimming removed 4 bases at V and 4 bases at J, with 14 bases between. The germline V gene encodes CDR1 SGHRS and CDR2 YFSETQ. The CDR3, as DNA: TGCGCCAGCAGCGGCTGGACATCTGGCTATGGCTACACCTTC. Protein product: CASSGWTSGYGYTF.

The chain links TRBV5-1 to TRBJ2-2; D is possibly TRBD1 or TRBD2 (5 bases each). Germline V lookup: CDR1 SGHRS, CDR2 YFSETQ. Trimming left V 3 bases short and J 0 bases short, with 15 bases between. The CDR3 spans 17 residues. This chain's CDR3 is CASSSRPGTANTGELFF. Written as DNA, the CDR3 is TGCGCCAGCAGCTCCCGACCCGGGACGGCGAACACCGGGGAGCTGTTTTTT.

The chain employs TRBV9 and TRBJ1-4, with D possibly TRBD1 on 5 matching bases. V lost 0 bases and J lost 8, with 14 bases in between. CDR3 length: 15 amino acids. Germline CDR1 is SGDLS and CDR2 is YYNGEE. The CDR3 loop is CASSVAAGLEEKLFF. The CDR3 DNA reads TGTGCCAGCAGCGTAGCTGCAGGGTTGGAAGAAAAACTGTTTTTT.

This clone was seen once. The rearrangement links TRBV29-1 to TRBJ1-4; a weak D match, TRBD1 (5 bases). The CDR3 has 15 residues. V was shortened by 7 bases and J by 5 bases, with 20 bases between the two germline ends. The V gene's germline CDR1 is SQVTM and CDR2 ANQGSEA. CDR3 protein: CSARGQAGNNEKLFF. The CDR3, as DNA: TGCAGCGCTAGGGGCCAGGCGGGAAACAATGAAAAACTGTTTTTT.

The chain has TRBV5-1 and TRBJ1-2; 8 bases fit TRBD1. The CDR3 contains 16 residues. After removal of 4 bases from V and 1 base from J, the junction contained 9 bases not matched to a gene. Germline CDR1 is SGHRS and CDR2 is YFSETQ. The CDR3: CASSPLWDRINYGYTF. Here the CDR3 DNA reads TGCGCCAGCAGCCCCCTTTGGGACAGGATTAACTATGGCTACACCTTC.

The sample holds one count of this clone. The CDR3 reads CASSSTPSGMNTEAFF. In DNA, the CDR3 is TGCGCCAGCAGCTCAACCCCGTCAGGAATGAACACTGAAGCTTTCTTT. The chain couples TRBV5-1 to TRBJ1-1; D is undetermined. CDR3 size: 16 residues. Trimming pared 3 bases from V and 0 bases from J, leaving 15 bases between. The germline V gene has CDR1 SGHRS and CDR2 YFSETQ.

The V call is TRBV19, the J call TRBJ1-4, with unresolved D. The CDR3 is 15 residues long. Trimming took 1 base from V and 6 from J, leaving 12 bases between them. In germline, CDR1 is LNHDA, CDR2 SQIVND (reference sequence). CDR3 residues: CASSIVHGGDEKLFF. Here the CDR3 DNA reads TGTGCCAGTAGTATAGTTCACGGTGGGGATGAAAAACTGTTTTTT.

CDR3 loop: CASSAPGGHTEAFF. The CDR3 nucleotides read TGTGCCAGCAGTGCCCCCGGGGGCCACACTGAAGCTTTCTTT. V is TRBV6-1 and J is TRBJ1-1, with D perhaps TRBD1 (6 bases). Germline V CDR1 and CDR2: MNHNS, SASEGT. This CDR3 comprises 14 residues. Trimming took 4 bases from V and 3 from J, leaving 12 bases between them.

This sequence joins TRBV2 and TRBJ2-6; perhaps D is TRBD1 or TRBD2 (5 bases each). Germline CDR1 reads SNHLY; CDR2 reads FYNNEI. V shed 4 bases and J shed 2 bases, with 9 bases lying between them. This CDR3 region has 15 residues. CDR3 bases: TGTGCCAGCAGTGGGTGGGGGACTGGGGCCAACGTCCTGACTTTC. Translating it yields CASSGWGTGANVLTF. Filled out from reference TRBV2 and TRBJ2-6, the complete variable domain reads EPEVTQTPSHQVTQMGQEVILRCVPISNHLYFYWYRQILGQKVEFLVSFYNNEISEKSEIFDDQFSVERPDGSNFTLKIRSTKLEDSAMYFCASSGWGTGANVLTFGAGSRLTVL.

V is TRBV13 and J is TRBJ2-1; D might be TRBD1 (5 bases). With 5 bases removed from V and 0 bases from J, the gap between germline ends came to 14 bases. Looked up from germline, CDR1 is PRHDT and CDR2 is FYEKMQ (reference sequence). The CDR3 is 16 residues long. DNA for the CDR3: TGTGCCAGCAGCCTCTTTGTGCAGGGCTCCTACAATGAGCAGTTCTTC. As protein: CASSLFVQGSYNEQFF.

This clone has only one observation. This chain's CDR3 is CASTLSSYEQYF. The CDR3 DNA is TGTGCCAGCACCCTGAGCTCCTACGAGCAGTACTTC. The chain uses TRBV2 and TRBJ2-7; D remains ambiguous. Trimming cost V 7 bases and J 0 bases, with 7 bases left between them. Germline CDR1 SNHLY, CDR2 FYNNEI. The CDR3 sequence is 12 residues long. The complete variable domain, with remaining parts taken from reference TRBV2 and TRBJ2-7, reads EPEVTQTPSHQVTQMGQEVILRCVPISNHLYFYWYRQILGQKVEFLVSFYNNEISEKSEIFDDQFSVERPDGSNFTLKIRSTKLEDSAMYFCASTLSSYEQYFGPGTRLTVT.

The chain employs TRBV19 and TRBJ1-3, with 9 positions matching TRBD1. V was clipped by 6 bases and J by 2 bases; unmatched bases: 5. The CDR3 loop spans 15 amino acids. Germline loops: CDR1 LNHDA, CDR2 SQIVND (reference sequence). The chain's CDR3 is CASSRGDRAGNTIYF. The CDR3, as DNA: TGTGCCAGTAGCCGGGGGGACAGGGCTGGAAACACCATATATTTT.

This clone occurred a few times. CDR3 DNA: TGTGCCAGCATTTCGGGAACTGAAGCTTTCTTT. Translation gives CASISGTEAFF. V gene TRBV28 combines with J gene TRBJ1-1, with no clear D. The germline CDR1 and CDR2 sequences are MDHEN and SYDVKM. CDR3 length: 11 amino acids. Trimming removed 7 bases at V and 5 bases at J, with 8 bases between.

V and J are TRBV7-6 and TRBJ1-2, with 10 bases identical to TRBD1. Germline values: CDR1 SGHVS, CDR2 FNYEAQ. This CDR3 region has 16 residues. Trimming removed 6 bases from V and 3 bases from J; junction bases left unmatched: 10. The CDR3 DNA follows: TGTGCCAGCAGTCCGGGACAGGGGATACCCGACTATGGCTACACCTTC. Protein product: CASSPGQGIPDYGYTF.

The chain is built from TRBV6-6 and TRBJ1-1; D not resolved. CDR3 size: 15 residues. With 5 bases removed from V and 0 bases from J, the gap between germline ends came to 13 bases. The germline V gene encodes CDR1 MNHNY and CDR2 SVGAGI (reference sequence). CDR3 sequence: CASSRSTGMNTEAFF. The CDR3 region has the DNA TGTGCCAGCAGTCGTTCGACGGGGATGAACACTGAAGCTTTCTTT.

The gene calls are TRBV12-5 and TRBJ2-1, with 9 bases fitting TRBD1. The CDR3 spans 16 residues. Germline trimming cut 1 base from V and 6 bases from J; bases unmatched to any gene: 7. The germline gives CDR1 LGHNT, CDR2 FRNRAP. The CDR3 bases are TGTGCTAGTGGTTTGGGGGACAGGGCGGTCTCCAATGAGCAGTTCTTC. Amino acid sequence: CASGLGDRAVSNEQFF.

This clone was seen once. The chain couples TRBV28 to TRBJ1-5, with D possibly being TRBD1 (5 bases). CDR3 size: 13 residues. Germline V CDR1 and CDR2: MDHEN, SYDVKM. Trimming took 7 bases from V and 2 from J, leaving 9 bases between them. CDR3 sequence (DNA): TGTGCCAGCAACCAGGGAGGCAATCAGCCCCAGCATTTT. Amino acids: CASNQGGNQPQHF.

The chain joins TRBV29-1 to TRBJ1-2, with a possible D match to TRBD1 (5 bases). The CDR3 length is 10 residues. The ends were cut back, 6 bases at V and 14 bases at J, with 16 bases in the middle. Germline lookup yields CDR1 SQVTM and CDR2 ANQGSEA. The CDR3 nucleotides are TGCAGCGTGGATCAGGGTGAGAGGACCTTC. This codes for CSVDQGERTF.

This clone was recorded a few times. The sample has other DNA sequences that encode this CDR3 too. The DNA of the CDR3 is TGTGCCAGCAGCGTAGGGACAGGGCAAGAGACCCAGTACTTC. Encoded protein: CASSVGTGQETQYF. The V gene is TRBV9, the J gene TRBJ2-5; 8 bases fit TRBD1. Germline CDR1 reads SGDLS; CDR2 reads YYNGEE. V lost 0 bases, J lost 2 bases, and 0 bases stayed unmatched. The CDR3 extends over 14 amino acids.

The V and J genes are TRBV27 and TRBJ2-7; D unclear. CDR1 and CDR2 from the germline V gene are MNHEY and SMNVEV (reference sequence). V lost 4 bases and J lost 0, with 7 bases in between. The CDR3 has 13 amino acids. In DNA, the CDR3 is TGTGCCAGCAGTTCGCATACCTCCTACGAGCAGTACTTC. Protein: CASSSHTSYEQYF.

This clone was seen only once. The chain couples TRBV4-2 to TRBJ1-2; D is undetermined. V lost 1 base, J lost 0 bases, and 12 bases lay in between. CDR1 is LGHNA, CDR2 YNFKEQ, per germline. The CDR3 covers 16 residues. The CDR3 here is CASSQVSPGANYGYTF. The CDR3 bases are TGTGCCAGCAGCCAAGTATCCCCGGGAGCTAACTATGGCTACACCTTC.